This TCR beta chain is from a study of identical twins. TCRdb re-called the 5' RACE reads through MiXCR, storing one row per CDR3 protein. The sample lists 600,000 to 850,000 distinct CDR3 sequences; 15% to 20% were seen once. Healthy Caucasians were all of the donors. This sample also appeared in a second study, on T cells expressing NK-cell markers. That study adds: Cells sorted as CD3+CD56+NKG2C+, CD3+CD56+NKG2C- and CD3+CD56-NKG2C+ T cells supplied the TCR beta repertoires. The share of CD8+ T cells held by dominant NKG2C+ clonotypes was about 1.0-7.5% in about 6 donors. One observes that, in four donors, these clonotypes were also the leading ones within the CD3+CD56-NKG2C+ fraction.

The sequenced sample was PBMCs. The source of this sequence is a woman under 30 in good health.

In DNA form, the CDR3 reads TGTGCCAGCTCACAAGGGACAGGGGCCTACGAGCAGTACTTC. Its translation is CASSQGTGAYEQYF. The chain carries TRBV18 and TRBJ2-7, with 10 nucleotides matching TRBD1. The length of the CDR3 is 14 residues. The V gene end was trimmed by 4 bases and the J gene end by 2 bases; junction bases not matched to a gene: 2. CDR1 is KGHSH, CDR2 LQKENI, per germline.